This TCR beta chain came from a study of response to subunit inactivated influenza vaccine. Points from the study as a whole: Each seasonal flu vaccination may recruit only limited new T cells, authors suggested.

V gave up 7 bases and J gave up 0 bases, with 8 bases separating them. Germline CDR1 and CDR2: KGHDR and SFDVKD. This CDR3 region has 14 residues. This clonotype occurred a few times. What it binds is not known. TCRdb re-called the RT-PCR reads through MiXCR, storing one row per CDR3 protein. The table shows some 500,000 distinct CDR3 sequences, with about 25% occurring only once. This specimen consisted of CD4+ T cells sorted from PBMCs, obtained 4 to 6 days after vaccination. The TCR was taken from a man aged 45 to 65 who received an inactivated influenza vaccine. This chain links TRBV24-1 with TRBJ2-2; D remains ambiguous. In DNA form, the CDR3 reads TGTGCCACCAGCCAGAGCGCGAACACCGGGGAGCTGTTTTTT. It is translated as CATSQSANTGELFF.